The entry that follows covers one TCR beta chain sequence. Libraries were prepared by immunoSEQ multiplex PCR; TCRdb keeps only in-frame clonotypes and omits some of them. The sample lists 50,000 to 65,000 clones; 80% to 90% were seen once. This specimen belongs to a study of OX40 agonist ivuxolimab in advanced cancers. V trimming: 5 bases; J trimming: 7 bases; junction bases outside the gene matches: 15. The germline gives CDR1 SGHTA, CDR2 FQGNSA. The CDR3 contains 17 residues. The receptor was isolated from an adult with an advanced solid tumor such as melanoma, head and neck, liver or kidney cancer. This sample comprised CD4+ or CD8+ T cells sorted from blood, obtained in a trial of the OX40 agonist ivuxolimab. The chain carries TRBV7-2 and TRBJ2-2; TRBD2 aligns across 8 bases. In DNA, the CDR3 is TGTGCCAGCAGCCGCCCCAAGATGGCCGGGAGGGACGGGGAGCTGTTTTTT. Protein sequence: CASSRPKMAGRDGELFF.